This T cell receptor (beta chain) came from a study of cytomegalovirus exposure and HLA in healthy donors. As for the study in general: The same platform was used for the roughly 120 validation repertoires as for the approximately 610 first-cohort repertoires, as reported in a later analysis.

TCRdb keeps only in-frame clones here, not all; method: immunoSEQ multiplex PCR. This sample has approximately 280,000 clones; roughly 90% occur once, and the top ten carry 0.92%. V was clipped by 0 bases and J by 9 bases; unmatched bases: 5. The germline V gene has CDR1 MNHEY and CDR2 SMNVEV (reference sequence). This CDR3 is built from 15 residues. On this clone: No antigen is known for it.

Study-level results: There were approximately 150 TCR beta chains listed as cytomegalovirus-associated. Reported performance of the classifier showed diagnosis of cytomegalovirus status with high specificity and sensitivity. Subsequent analysis showed first-cohort TCR clusters tending to co-occur in over a hundred validation repertoires.

The chain combines TRBV27 with TRBJ2-1; 10 nucleotides line up with TRBD1. The sample taken for sequencing was PBMCs. This clonotype was sampled from a woman under 30 in good health and CMV-seronegative. CDR3 nucleotides: TGTGCCAGCAGTTTATCTGGGACAGGGGTTACTGAGCAGTTCTTC. Its translation: CASSLSGTGVTEQFF.